A single sample gave rise to the 22 T cell receptor beta chains below, sequenced in a study of Ad26.COV2.S vaccination and SARS-CoV-2 variants. Sequencing was performed with immunoSEQ multiplex PCR; in TCRdb, only in-frame clones are kept and a portion is missing. The sample lists about 350,000 clones; around 89% were seen once. Treatment described: some 19 received Ad26.COV2.S at low or high dose, single or two shots; 5 received placebo; per-sample allocation not given. Repertoires come from day 63 after the first vaccine or placebo injection. The source was peripheral blood, collected in a trial of Ad26.COV2.S vaccine versus placebo. The source of these receptors is a person aged 18-65 years who received the Ad26.COV2.S COVID-19 vaccine or a placebo.

V is TRBV12-3 or TRBV12-4 and J is TRBJ2-7, with 7 bases fitting TRBD1. The trim removed 5 bases at V and 6 bases at J, leaving 7 bases unmatched. This CDR3 comprises 13 residues. CDR3 in amino acids: CASSRSTGVEQYF. Written as DNA, the CDR3 is TGTGCCAGCAGTAGGAGCACAGGGGTCGAGCAGTACTTC.

CDR3 sequence reads: CASSPPAGFQETQYF. CDR3 bases: TGTGCCAGCAGCCCCCCGGCAGGGTTTCAGGAGACCCAGTACTTC. V usage is TRBV3-1 (or the pseudogene TRBV3-2) and J usage is TRBJ2-5, with TRBD1 as a possible D gene (5 bases). There are 15 residues in the CDR3. V lost 4 bases to trimming and J lost 5 bases, with 17 bases between them. Germline V gene lookup returns CDR1 LGHDT and CDR2 YNNKEL (reference sequence).

The chain is built from TRBV27 and TRBJ1-4; D remains unclear. The CDR3 totals 13 residues. The germline V gene has CDR1 MNHEY and CDR2 SMNVEV (reference sequence). With 2 bases removed from V and 8 bases from J, the gap between germline ends came to 9 bases. The CDR3 loop is CASSLNPGEKLFF. CDR3 in DNA: TGTGCCAGCAGTTTAAACCCTGGGGAAAAACTGTTTTTT.

This clone was seen only once. The chain is built from TRBV7-2 and TRBJ2-1; 9 nucleotides match TRBD2. The trim removed 1 base at V and 5 bases at J, leaving 9 bases unmatched. The CDR3 has 17 amino acids. The germline V gene has CDR1 SGHTA and CDR2 FQGNSA. The CDR3 coding sequence is TGTGCCAGCAGCTTAGTTGCGGGAGGGATCCTAGACAATGAGCAGTTCTTC. As protein: CASSLVAGGILDNEQFF. The full variable domain, its missing parts supplied by reference TRBV7-2 and TRBJ2-1, is GAGVSQSPSNKVTEKGKDVELRCDPISGHTALYWYRQSLGQGLEFLIYFQGNSAPDKSGLPSDRFSAERTGGSVSTLTIQRTQQEDSAVYLCASSLVAGGILDNEQFFGPGTRLTVL.

This clone was observed a single time. This chain links TRBV3-1 (or the pseudogene TRBV3-2) with TRBJ2-3, with TRBD1 matching 9 bases. J gave up 4 bases and V 4 bases, and 18 bases lay outside the gene matches. Germline assignment: CDR1 LGHDT and CDR2 YNNKEL (reference sequence). This CDR3 region has 19 residues. DNA for the CDR3: TGTGCCAGCAGCCCGATCACCCGGACAGGGGCTAATCGGGCAGATACGCAGTATTTT. It encodes CASSPITRTGANRADTQYF.

To note about this clone: A read error may account for a junction end that differs from germline. V usage is TRBV7-3 and J usage is TRBJ2-5; D ambiguous. CDR3 length: 11 amino acids. CDR1 is SGHTA and CDR2 is FQGTGA in the germline V gene. CDR3 sequence: CASGLQETQYF. The CDR3 DNA reads as TGTGCCAGCGGCTTACAAGAGACCCAGTACTTC.

The rearrangement uses TRBV6-2 or TRBV6-3 and TRBJ2-6; TRBD1 might be the D (6 bases). This CDR3 is 19 amino acids long. The germline V gene has CDR1 MNHEY and CDR2 SVGEGT. V lost 0 bases and J 2 bases, leaving 17 bases between the germline ends. This CDR3 is CASSYSEATHRAGANVLTF. CDR3 DNA sequence: TGTGCCAGCAGTTACTCAGAAGCAACCCACAGGGCTGGGGCCAACGTCCTGACTTTC.

The chain links TRBV28 to TRBJ2-5; D not resolved. Trimming shortened V by 6 bases and J by 13 bases, and 18 bases separated the two germline ends. CDR3 size: 12 residues. Germline V lookup: CDR1 MDHEN, CDR2 SYDVKM. CDR3 coding DNA: TGTGCCAGCAGCTTAGACACTATATGGTCGTACTTC. It translates to CASSLDTIWSYF. The whole variable domain, remainder taken from reference TRBV28 and TRBJ2-5, is DVKVTQSSRYLVKRTGEKVFLECVQDMDHENMFWYRQDPGLGLRLIYFSYDVKMKEKGDIPEGYSVSREKKERFSLILESASTNQTSMYLCASSLDTIWSYFGPGTRLLVL.

CDR3: CASSLGTGASYEQYF. DNA of the CDR3: TGTGCCAGCAGCTTGGGGACAGGGGCCTCCTACGAGCAGTACTTC. The rearrangement joins TRBV7-2 to TRBJ2-7, with 10 positions matching TRBD1. V was clipped by 3 bases and J by 0 bases; unmatched bases: 2. CDR3 length: 15 amino acids. CDR1 SGHTA and CDR2 FQGNSA come from the germline V gene. Full variable domain (remainder filled in from reference TRBV7-2 and TRBJ2-7): GAGVSQSPSNKVTEKGKDVELRCDPISGHTALYWYRQSLGQGLEFLIYFQGNSAPDKSGLPSDRFSAERTGGSVSTLTIQRTQQEDSAVYLCASSLGTGASYEQYFGPGTRLTVT.

J is TRBJ1-6 and V is TRBV6-6, with 8 bases identical to TRBD1. CDR3 length equals 16 residues. CDR1 and CDR2 from the germline V gene are MNHNY and SVGAGI (reference sequence). The V segment lost 5 bases and the J segment 10 bases; nucleotides outside the gene matches: 13. The CDR3 reads CASSPRPGQAGSPLHF. The CDR3 DNA sequence: TGTGCCAGCAGTCCTAGACCGGGACAGGCCGGCTCACCCCTCCACTTT.

The rearrangement joins TRBV5-4 to TRBJ1-3, with D maybe TRBD1 (6 bases). Germline V gene data show CDR1 as SGHNT and CDR2 as YYREEE (reference sequence). The CDR3 is made up of 14 amino acids. The V end was cut by 4 bases, the J end by 7 bases, with 15 bases between. The CDR3 sequence is CASSKDSRSNTIYF. Written as DNA, the CDR3 is TGTGCCAGCAGCAAGGACAGTCGCTCTAACACCATATATTTT.

The chain recombines TRBV7-3 with TRBJ2-2; D remains ambiguous. The CDR3 has 13 amino acids. Germline V gene lookup returns CDR1 SGHTA and CDR2 FQGTGA. Trimming took off 5 bases at V and 5 bases at J, with 9 bases between the two ends. CDR3 amino acids: CASSPRSTGELFF. In nucleotides, the CDR3 is TGTGCCAGCAGCCCCCGATCAACCGGGGAGCTGTTTTTT.

This clone was seen more than once but under ten times. This chain uses TRBV7-2 with TRBJ2-7; TRBD1 aligns across 11 bases. The CDR3 length is 17 residues. Losses at the gene ends were 1 base for V and 0 bases for J; bases not matched to a gene: 5. Germline CDR1 reads SGHTA; CDR2 reads FQGNSA. As DNA, the CDR3 is TGTGCCAGCAGCTTAGGGACAGGGGGCATTAGCTCCTACGAGCAGTACTTC. Amino acids: CASSLGTGGISSYEQYF.

This rearrangement joins TRBV28 to TRBJ1-5; the D gene is possibly TRBD1 (6 bases). This CDR3 has 14 residues. The V gene lost 8 bases and the J gene lost 3 bases, with 14 bases spanning the gap. Germline CDR1 and CDR2: MDHEN and SYDVKM. The CDR3 region is CASEPGQANQPQHF. CDR3 nucleotide sequence: TGTGCCAGCGAACCGGGACAAGCCAATCAGCCCCAGCATTTT.

With regard to this clone: Mismatch with germline at one junction end may stem from a read error. The chain joins TRBV7-2 to TRBJ2-7, with D possibly being TRBD1 or TRBD2 (5 bases each). This CDR3 has 15 amino acids. CDR1 SGHTA and CDR2 FQGNSA come from the germline V gene. The CDR3 sequence: CASSLRAGPSNEQYF. CDR3 DNA sequence: TGTGCCAGCAGCTTGAGGGCAGGGCCCTCCAACGAGCAGTACTTC.

CDR3 sequence: CASSSRLTDTQYF. The CDR3 DNA reads as TGTGCCAGCAGTTCCCGTCTCACAGATACGCAGTATTTT. The chain uses TRBV5-4 and TRBJ2-3, with unresolved D. CDR1 is SGHNT, CDR2 YYREEE, per germline (reference sequence). The CDR3 is 13 amino acids. Trimming shortened V by 5 bases and J by 2 bases, and 9 bases separated the two germline ends.

This chain uses TRBV5-4 with TRBJ1-6; 9 nucleotides match TRBD1. The ends lost 1 base at V and 10 bases at J; junction bases unmatched: 6. Per germline, CDR1 SGHNT and CDR2 YYREEE (reference sequence). The CDR3 has 15 amino acids. The DNA of the CDR3 is TGTGCCAGCAGCTTGAATAGACAGGGGGGGTCACCCCTCCACTTT. Its protein is CASSLNRQGGSPLHF. Complete variable domain (other parts from reference TRBV5-4 and TRBJ1-6): ETGVTQSPTHLIKTRGQQVTLRCSSQSGHNTVSWYQQALGQGPQFIFQYYREEENGRGNFPPRFSGLQFPNYSSELNVNALELDDSALYLCASSLNRQGGSPLHFGNGTRLTVT.

The chain employs TRBV10-3 and TRBJ2-7; 8 bases map to TRBD2. Germline V gene lookup returns CDR1 ENHRY and CDR2 SYGVKD. This CDR3 is built from 16 residues. J gave up 1 base and V 10 bases, and 15 bases lay outside the gene matches. The DNA for the CDR3 is TGTGCCACCCAGAGGGAGCTAGCGGGTAATTCCTACGAGCAGTACTTC. Protein product: CATQRELAGNSYEQYF.

V gene TRBV7-2 combines with J gene TRBJ2-3; 7 nucleotides agree with TRBD2. This CDR3 contains 14 residues. Looked up from germline, CDR1 is SGHTA and CDR2 is FQGNSA. J was trimmed by 4 bases and V by 10 bases; bases with no gene match: 11. The CDR3 nucleotides read TGTGCCACCCGGCGAAGCGGGGTCGCAGATACGCAGTATTTT. This gives the protein CATRRSGVADTQYF.

The V gene is TRBV5-5, the J gene TRBJ1-5, with D possibly being TRBD1 (6 bases). Germline V lookup: CDR1 SGHKS, CDR2 YYEKEE (reference sequence). The V and J ends lost 3 bases and 3 bases respectively, with 10 bases between them. This CDR3 contains 14 residues. DNA for the CDR3: TGTGCCAGCAGCTCTGACAGGTTCAATCAGCCCCAGCATTTT. Translating gives CASSSDRFNQPQHF. The full variable domain, its missing parts supplied by reference TRBV5-5 and TRBJ1-5, is DAGVTQSPTHLIKTRGQQVTLRCSPISGHKSVSWYQQVLGQGPQFIFQYYEKEERGRGNFPDRFSARQFPNYSSELNVNALLLGDSALYLCASSSDRFNQPQHFGDGTRLSIL.

Comment on this clone: Other DNA variants within this sample encode the same CDR3. The chain employs TRBV7-3 and TRBJ2-2; D is ambiguous. V lost 5 bases, J lost 0 bases, and 4 bases lay in between. CDR1 and CDR2 (germline): SGHTA, FQGTGA. The CDR3 covers 13 residues. As DNA, the CDR3 is TGTGCCAGCAGCCTTTCGAACACCGGGGAGCTGTTTTTT. Translated, it gives CASSLSNTGELFF.

The J gene is TRBJ1-1, the V gene TRBV27; no reliable D call. Per the germline V gene, CDR1 is MNHEY and CDR2 is SMNVEV (reference sequence). This CDR3 contains 14 residues. V was cut by 2 bases and J by 8 bases, with 15 bases left in between. This CDR3 reads CASSLPLPGSEAFF. In nucleotides, the CDR3 is TGTGCCAGCAGTTTACCTTTGCCGGGTTCCGAAGCTTTCTTT.